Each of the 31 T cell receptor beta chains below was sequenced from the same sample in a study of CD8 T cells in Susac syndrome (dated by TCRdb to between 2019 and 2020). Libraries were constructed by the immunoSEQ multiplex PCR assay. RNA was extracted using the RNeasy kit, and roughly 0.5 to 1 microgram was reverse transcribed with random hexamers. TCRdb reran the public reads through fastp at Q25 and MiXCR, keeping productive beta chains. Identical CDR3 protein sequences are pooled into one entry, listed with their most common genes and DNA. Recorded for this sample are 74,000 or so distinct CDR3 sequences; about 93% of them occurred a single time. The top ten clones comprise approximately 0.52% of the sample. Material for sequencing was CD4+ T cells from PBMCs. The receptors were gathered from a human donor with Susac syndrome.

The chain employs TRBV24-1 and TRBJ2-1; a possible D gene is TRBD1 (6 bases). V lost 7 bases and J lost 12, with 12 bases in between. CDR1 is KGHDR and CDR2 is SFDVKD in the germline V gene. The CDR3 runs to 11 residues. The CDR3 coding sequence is TGTGCCACCAGCCGCAGGGGTGGGCAGTTCTTC. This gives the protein CATSRRGGQFF.

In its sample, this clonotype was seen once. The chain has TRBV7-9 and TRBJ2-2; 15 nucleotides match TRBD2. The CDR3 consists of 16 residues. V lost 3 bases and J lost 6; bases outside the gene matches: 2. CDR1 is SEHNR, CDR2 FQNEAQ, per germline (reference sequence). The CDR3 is CASSFRTSGRAGELFF. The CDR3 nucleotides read TGTGCCAGCAGCTTCAGGACTAGCGGGAGGGCCGGGGAGCTGTTTTTT. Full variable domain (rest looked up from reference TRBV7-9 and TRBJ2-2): DTGVSQNPRHKITKRGQNVTFRCDPISEHNRLYWYRQTLGQGPEFLTYFQNEAQLEKSRLLSDRFSAERPKGSFSTLEIQRTEQGDSAMYLCASSFRTSGRAGELFFGEGSRLTVL.

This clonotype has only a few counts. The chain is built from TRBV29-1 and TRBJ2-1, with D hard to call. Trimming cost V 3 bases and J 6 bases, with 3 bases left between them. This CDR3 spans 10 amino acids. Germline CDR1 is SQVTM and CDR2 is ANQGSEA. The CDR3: CSVDRNEQFF. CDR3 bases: TGCAGCGTTGATCGCAATGAGCAGTTCTTC.

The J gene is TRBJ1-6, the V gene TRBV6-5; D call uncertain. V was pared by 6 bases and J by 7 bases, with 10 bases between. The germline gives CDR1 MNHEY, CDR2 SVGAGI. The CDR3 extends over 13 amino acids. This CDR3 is CASSRRQNSPLHF. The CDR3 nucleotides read TGTGCCAGCAGCCGCCGGCAAAATTCACCCCTCCACTTT.

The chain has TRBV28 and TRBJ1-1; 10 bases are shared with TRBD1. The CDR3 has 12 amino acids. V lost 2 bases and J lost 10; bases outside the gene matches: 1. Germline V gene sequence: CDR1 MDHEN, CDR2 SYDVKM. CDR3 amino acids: CASSLGQGGAFF. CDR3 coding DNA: TGTGCCAGCAGTTTAGGACAGGGGGGAGCTTTCTTT. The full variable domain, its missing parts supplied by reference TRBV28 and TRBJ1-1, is DVKVTQSSRYLVKRTGEKVFLECVQDMDHENMFWYRQDPGLGLRLIYFSYDVKMKEKGDIPEGYSVSREKKERFSLILESASTNQTSMYLCASSLGQGGAFFGQGTRLTVV.

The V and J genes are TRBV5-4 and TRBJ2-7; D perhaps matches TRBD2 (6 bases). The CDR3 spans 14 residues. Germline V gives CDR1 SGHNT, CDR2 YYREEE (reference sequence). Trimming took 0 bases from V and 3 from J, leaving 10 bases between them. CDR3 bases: TGTGCCAGCAGCTTGGGCGGGGTCCACTACGAGCAGTACTTC. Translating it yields CASSLGGVHYEQYF.

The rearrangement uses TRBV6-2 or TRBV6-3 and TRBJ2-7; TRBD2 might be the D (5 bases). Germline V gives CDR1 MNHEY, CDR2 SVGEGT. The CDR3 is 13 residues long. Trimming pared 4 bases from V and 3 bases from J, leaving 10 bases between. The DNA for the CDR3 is TGTGCCAGCAGTTCACTAGGGATCTACGAGCAGTACTTC. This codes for CASSSLGIYEQYF.

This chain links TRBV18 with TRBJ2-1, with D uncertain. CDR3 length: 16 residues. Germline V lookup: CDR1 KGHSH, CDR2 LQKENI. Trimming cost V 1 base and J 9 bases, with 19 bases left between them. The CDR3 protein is CASSPHGNSLGSEQFF. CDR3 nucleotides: TGTGCCAGCTCACCACATGGTAATAGCCTCGGATCTGAGCAGTTCTTC. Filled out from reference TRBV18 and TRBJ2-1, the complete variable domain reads NAGVMQNPRHLVRRRGQEARLRCSPMKGHSHVYWYRQLPEEGLKFMVYLQKENIIDESGMPKERFSAEFPKEGPSILRIQQVVRGDSAAYFCASSPHGNSLGSEQFFGPGTRLTVL.

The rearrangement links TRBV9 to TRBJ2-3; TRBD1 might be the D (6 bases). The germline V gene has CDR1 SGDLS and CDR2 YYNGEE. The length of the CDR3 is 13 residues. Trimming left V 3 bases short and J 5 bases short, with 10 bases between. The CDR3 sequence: CASSAEGEDTQYF. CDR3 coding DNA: TGTGCCAGCAGCGCTGAGGGGGAAGATACGCAGTATTTT.

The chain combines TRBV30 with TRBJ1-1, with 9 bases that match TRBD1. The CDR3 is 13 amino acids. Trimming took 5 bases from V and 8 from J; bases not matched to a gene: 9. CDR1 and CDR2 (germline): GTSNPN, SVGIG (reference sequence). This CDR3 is CAWCLRTGVEAFF. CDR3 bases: TGTGCCTGGTGTTTGAGGACAGGGGTGGAAGCTTTCTTT.

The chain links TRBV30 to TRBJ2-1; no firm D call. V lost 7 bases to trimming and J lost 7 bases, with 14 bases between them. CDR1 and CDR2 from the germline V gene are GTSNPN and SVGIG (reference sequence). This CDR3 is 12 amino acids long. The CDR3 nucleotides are TGTGCCTCCCGTCCCATTTTGAATGAGCAGTTCTTC. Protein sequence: CASRPILNEQFF.

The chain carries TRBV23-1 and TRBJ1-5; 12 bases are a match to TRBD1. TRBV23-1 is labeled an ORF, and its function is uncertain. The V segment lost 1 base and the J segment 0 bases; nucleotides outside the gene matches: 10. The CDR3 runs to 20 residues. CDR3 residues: CASSQWAWDRGLPSNQPQHF. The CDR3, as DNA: TGCGCCAGCAGTCAATGGGCGTGGGACAGGGGGCTACCTAGCAATCAGCCCCAGCATTTT.

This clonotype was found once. The DNA for the CDR3 is TGCAGTGCCCTAGCTGGAAGCACAGATACGCAGTATTTT. Its translation: CSALAGSTDTQYF. The rearrangement joins TRBV20-1 to TRBJ2-3; possible D gene TRBD2, 5 bases. This CDR3 spans 13 amino acids. Germline V CDR1 and CDR2: DFQATT, SNEGSKA (reference sequence). V lost 6 bases to trimming and J lost 0 bases, with 10 bases between them.

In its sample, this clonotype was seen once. The CDR3 DNA sequence: TGCAGCGTCAGGGACAGGGGCCCTCAAGAGACCCAGTACTTC. This translates into CSVRDRGPQETQYF. V is TRBV29-1 and J is TRBJ2-5; TRBD1 agrees at 10 bases. Germline lookup yields CDR1 SQVTM and CDR2 ANQGSEA. The CDR3 is 14 amino acids. V lost 6 bases to trimming and J lost 2 bases; unmatched junction nucleotides: 6. Full variable domain (remainder filled in from reference TRBV29-1 and TRBJ2-5): SAVISQKPSRDICQRGTSLTIQCQVDSQVTMMFWYRQQPGQSLTLIATANQGSEATYESGFVIDKFPISRPNLTFSTLTVSNMSPEDSSIYLCSVRDRGPQETQYFGPGTRLLVL.

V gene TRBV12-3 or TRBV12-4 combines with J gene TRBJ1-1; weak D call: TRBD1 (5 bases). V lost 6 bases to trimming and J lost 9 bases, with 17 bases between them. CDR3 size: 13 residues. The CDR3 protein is CASSPPTATKAFF. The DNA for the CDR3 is TGTGCCAGCAGCCCTCCGACAGCGACCAAAGCTTTCTTT.

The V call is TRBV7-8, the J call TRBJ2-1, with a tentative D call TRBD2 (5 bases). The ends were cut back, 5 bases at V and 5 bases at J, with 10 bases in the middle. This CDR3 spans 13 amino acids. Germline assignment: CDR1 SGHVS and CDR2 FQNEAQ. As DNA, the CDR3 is TGTGCCAGCAGCAGGACTGTAAACAATGAGCAGTTCTTC. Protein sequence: CASSRTVNNEQFF.

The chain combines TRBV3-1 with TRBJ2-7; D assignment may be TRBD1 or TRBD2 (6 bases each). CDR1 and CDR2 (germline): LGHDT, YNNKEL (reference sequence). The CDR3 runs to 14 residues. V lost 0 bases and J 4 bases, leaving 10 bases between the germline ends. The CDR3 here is CASSQDKGGYEQYF. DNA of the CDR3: TGTGCCAGCAGCCAAGATAAAGGGGGGTACGAGCAGTACTTC.

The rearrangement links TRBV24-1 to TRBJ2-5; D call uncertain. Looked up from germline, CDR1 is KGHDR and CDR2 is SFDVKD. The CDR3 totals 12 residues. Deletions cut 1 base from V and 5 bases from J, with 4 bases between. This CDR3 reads CATSDFGETQYF. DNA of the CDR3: TGTGCCACCAGTGATTTTGGGGAGACCCAGTACTTC.

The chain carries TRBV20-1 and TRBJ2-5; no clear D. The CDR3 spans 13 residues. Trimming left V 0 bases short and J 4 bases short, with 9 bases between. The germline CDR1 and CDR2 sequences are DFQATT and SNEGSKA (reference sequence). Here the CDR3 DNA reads TGCAGTGCTAGAGATAACTACGGAGAGACCCAGTACTTC. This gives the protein CSARDNYGETQYF.

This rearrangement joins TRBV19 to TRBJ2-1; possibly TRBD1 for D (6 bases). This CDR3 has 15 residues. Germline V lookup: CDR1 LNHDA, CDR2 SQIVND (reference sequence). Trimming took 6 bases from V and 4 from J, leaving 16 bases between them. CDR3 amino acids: CASSDTGSGYNEQFF. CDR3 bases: TGTGCCAGTAGCGACACAGGGAGCGGTTACAATGAGCAGTTCTTC.

This CDR3 reads CSVGQGLGLAGVNTGELFF. In DNA form, the CDR3 reads TGCAGCGTGGGACAGGGCCTCGGACTAGCGGGGGTTAACACCGGGGAGCTGTTTTTT. This chain uses TRBV29-1 with TRBJ2-2; the match to TRBD2 covers 13 bases. CDR1 SQVTM and CDR2 ANQGSEA come from the germline V gene. The V gene end was trimmed by 6 bases and the J gene end by 2 bases; junction bases not matched to a gene: 15. CDR3 length: 19 amino acids.

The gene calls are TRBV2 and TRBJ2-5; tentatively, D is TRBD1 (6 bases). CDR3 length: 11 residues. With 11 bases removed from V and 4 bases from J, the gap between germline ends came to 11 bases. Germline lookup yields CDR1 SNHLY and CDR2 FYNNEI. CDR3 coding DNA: TGTGCCGGCACACAGGGAGAGACCCAGTACTTC. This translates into CAGTQGETQYF.

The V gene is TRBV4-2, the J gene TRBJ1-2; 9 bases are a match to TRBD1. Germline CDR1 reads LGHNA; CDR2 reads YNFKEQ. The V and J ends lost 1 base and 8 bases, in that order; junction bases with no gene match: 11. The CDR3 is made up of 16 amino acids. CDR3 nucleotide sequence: TGTGCCAGCAGCCAAGCAGGACAGGGGACATTAGGGGGCTACACCTTC. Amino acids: CASSQAGQGTLGGYTF.

The CDR3: CASPLCGKETQYF. CDR3 coding DNA: TGTGCCAGCCCCCTCTGCGGGAAGGAGACCCAGTACTTC. The chain is built from TRBV7-3 and TRBJ2-5, with D possibly matching TRBD2 (6 bases). Trimming stripped 8 bases from V and 5 bases from J, with 15 bases between. Germline V lookup: CDR1 SGHTA, CDR2 FQGTGA. The CDR3 is 13 amino acids.

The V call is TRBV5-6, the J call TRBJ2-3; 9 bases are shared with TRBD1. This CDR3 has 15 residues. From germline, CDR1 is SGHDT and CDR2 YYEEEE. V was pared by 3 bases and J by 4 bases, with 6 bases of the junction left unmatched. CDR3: CASSSGQGLADTQYF. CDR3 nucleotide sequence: TGTGCCAGCAGCTCGGGACAGGGTCTCGCAGATACGCAGTATTTT.

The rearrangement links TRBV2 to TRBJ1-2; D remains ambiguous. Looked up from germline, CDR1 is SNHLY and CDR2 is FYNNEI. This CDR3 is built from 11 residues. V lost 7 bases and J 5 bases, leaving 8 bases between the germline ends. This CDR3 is CASTPLYGYTF. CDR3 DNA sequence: TGTGCCAGCACCCCACTATATGGCTACACCTTC. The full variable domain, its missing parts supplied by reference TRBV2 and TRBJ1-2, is EPEVTQTPSHQVTQMGQEVILRCVPISNHLYFYWYRQILGQKVEFLVSFYNNEISEKSEIFDDQFSVERPDGSNFTLKIRSTKLEDSAMYFCASTPLYGYTFGSGTRLTVV.

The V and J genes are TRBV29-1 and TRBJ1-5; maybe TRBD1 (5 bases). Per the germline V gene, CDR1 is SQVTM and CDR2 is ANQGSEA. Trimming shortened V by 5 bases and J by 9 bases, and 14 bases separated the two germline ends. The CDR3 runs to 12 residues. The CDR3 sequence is CSVSEGRGPQHF. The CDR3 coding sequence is TGCAGCGTTTCGGAGGGAAGGGGGCCCCAGCATTTT.

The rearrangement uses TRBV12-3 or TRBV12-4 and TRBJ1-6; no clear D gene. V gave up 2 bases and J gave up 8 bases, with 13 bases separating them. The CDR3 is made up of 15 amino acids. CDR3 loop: CASSLSRAGYSPLHF. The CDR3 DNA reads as TGTGCCAGCAGTTTATCTCGGGCCGGGTATTCACCCCTCCACTTT.

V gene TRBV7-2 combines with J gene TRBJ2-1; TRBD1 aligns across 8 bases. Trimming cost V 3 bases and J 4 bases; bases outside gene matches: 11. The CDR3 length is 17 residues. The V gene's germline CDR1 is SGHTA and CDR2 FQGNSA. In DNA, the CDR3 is TGTGCCAGCAGCTTCCAACCCGGGACAGGCCCATACAATGAGCAGTTCTTC. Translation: CASSFQPGTGPYNEQFF.

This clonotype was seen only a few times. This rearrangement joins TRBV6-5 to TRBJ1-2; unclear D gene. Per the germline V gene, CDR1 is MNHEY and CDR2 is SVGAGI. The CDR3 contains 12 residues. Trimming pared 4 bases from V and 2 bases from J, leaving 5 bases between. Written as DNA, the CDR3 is TGTGCCAGCAGTTCGGGAAACTATGGCTACACCTTC. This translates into CASSSGNYGYTF.

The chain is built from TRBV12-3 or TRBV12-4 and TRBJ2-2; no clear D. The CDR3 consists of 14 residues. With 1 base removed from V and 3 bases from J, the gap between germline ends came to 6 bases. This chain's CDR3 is CASSLGLDTGELFF. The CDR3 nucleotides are TGTGCCAGCAGTTTAGGACTGGACACCGGGGAGCTGTTTTTT.